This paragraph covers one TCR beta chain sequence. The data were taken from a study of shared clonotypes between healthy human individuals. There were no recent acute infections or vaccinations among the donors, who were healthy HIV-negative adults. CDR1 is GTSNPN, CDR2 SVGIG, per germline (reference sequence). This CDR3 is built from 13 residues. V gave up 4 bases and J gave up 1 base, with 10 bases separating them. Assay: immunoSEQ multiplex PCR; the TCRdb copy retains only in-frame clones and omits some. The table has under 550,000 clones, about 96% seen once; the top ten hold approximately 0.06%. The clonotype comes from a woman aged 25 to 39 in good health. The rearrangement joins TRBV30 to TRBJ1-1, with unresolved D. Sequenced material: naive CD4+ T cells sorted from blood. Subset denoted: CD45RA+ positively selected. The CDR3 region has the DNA TGTGCCTGGAACGGGAAGGAGAACACTGAAGCTTTCTTT. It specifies CAWNGKENTEAFF.